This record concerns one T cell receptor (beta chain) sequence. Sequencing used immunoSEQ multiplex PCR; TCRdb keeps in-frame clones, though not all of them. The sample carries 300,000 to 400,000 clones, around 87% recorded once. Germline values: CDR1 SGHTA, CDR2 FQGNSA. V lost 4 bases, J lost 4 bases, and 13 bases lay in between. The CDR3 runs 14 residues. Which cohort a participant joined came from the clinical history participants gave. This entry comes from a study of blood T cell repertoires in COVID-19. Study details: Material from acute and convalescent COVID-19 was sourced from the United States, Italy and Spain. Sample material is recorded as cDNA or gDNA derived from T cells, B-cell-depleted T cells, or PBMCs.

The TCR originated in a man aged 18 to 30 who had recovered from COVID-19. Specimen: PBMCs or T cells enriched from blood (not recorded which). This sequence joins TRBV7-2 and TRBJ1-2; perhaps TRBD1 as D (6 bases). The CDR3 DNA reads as TGTGCCAGCAGCTCCCACCCGGACAGCTATGGCTACACCTTC. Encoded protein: CASSSHPDSYGYTF.